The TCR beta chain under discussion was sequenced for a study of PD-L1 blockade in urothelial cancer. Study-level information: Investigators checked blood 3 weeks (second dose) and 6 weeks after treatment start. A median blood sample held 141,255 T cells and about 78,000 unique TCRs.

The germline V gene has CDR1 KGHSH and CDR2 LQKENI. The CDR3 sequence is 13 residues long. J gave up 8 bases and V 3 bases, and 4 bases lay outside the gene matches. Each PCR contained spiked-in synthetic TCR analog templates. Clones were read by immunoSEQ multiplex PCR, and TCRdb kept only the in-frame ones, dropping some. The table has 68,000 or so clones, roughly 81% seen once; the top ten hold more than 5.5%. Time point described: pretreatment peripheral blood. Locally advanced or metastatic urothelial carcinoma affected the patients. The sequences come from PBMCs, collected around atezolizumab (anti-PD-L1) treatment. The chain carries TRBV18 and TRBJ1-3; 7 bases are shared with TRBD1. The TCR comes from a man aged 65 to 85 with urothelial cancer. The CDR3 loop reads CASSPQGEDTIYF. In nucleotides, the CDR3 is TGTGCCAGCTCACCCCAGGGGGAGGACACCATATATTTT.